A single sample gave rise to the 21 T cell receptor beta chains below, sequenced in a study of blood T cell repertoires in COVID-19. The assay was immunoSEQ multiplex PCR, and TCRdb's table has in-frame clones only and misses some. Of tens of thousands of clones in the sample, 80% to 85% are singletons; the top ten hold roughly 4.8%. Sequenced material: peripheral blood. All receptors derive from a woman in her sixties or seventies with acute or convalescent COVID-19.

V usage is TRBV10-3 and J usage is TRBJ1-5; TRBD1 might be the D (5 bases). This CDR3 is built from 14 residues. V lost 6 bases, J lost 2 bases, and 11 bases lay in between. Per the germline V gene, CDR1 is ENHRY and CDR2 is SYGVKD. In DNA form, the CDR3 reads TGTGCCATCAGACAGGAGGGCGGCAATCAGCCCCAGCATTTT. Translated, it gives CAIRQEGGNQPQHF.

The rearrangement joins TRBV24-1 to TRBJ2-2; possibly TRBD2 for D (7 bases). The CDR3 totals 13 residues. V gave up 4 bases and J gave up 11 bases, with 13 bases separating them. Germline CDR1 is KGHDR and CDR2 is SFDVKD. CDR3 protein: CATSEWGGGELFF. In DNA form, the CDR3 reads TGTGCCACCAGTGAATGGGGGGGCGGCGAGCTGTTTTTT.

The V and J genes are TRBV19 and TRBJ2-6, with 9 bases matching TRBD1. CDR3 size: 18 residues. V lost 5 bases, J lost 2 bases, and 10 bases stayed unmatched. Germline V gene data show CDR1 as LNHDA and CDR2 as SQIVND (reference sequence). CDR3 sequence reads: CASSPGGTGLAGANVLTF. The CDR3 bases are TGTGCCAGTAGTCCAGGGGGGACAGGGCTGGCTGGGGCCAACGTCCTGACTTTC.

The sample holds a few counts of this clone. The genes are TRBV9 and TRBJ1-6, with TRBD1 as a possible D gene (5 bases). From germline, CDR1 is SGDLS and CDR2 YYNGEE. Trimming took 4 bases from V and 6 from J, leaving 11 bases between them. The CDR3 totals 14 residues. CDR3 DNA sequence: TGTGCCAGCAGCCCCAGGGAGGGTAATTCACCCCTCCACTTT. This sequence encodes CASSPREGNSPLHF.

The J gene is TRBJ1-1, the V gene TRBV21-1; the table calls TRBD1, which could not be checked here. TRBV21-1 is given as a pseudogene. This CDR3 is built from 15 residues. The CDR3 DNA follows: TGTGCCAGCAGCAAAAGTACAGGGAGAAACACTGAAGCTTTCTTT. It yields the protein CASSKSTGRNTEAFF.

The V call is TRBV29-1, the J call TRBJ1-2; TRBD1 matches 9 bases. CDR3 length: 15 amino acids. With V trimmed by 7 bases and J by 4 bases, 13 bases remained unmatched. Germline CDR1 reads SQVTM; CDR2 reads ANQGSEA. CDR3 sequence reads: CSARSGTGRFYGYTF. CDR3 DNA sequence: TGCAGCGCCCGATCCGGGACAGGGAGATTCTATGGCTACACCTTC.

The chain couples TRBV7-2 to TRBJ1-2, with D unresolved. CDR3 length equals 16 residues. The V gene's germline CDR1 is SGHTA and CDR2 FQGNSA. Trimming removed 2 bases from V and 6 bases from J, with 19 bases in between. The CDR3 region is CASSLKTPPGINGYTF. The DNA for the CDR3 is TGTGCCAGCAGCTTAAAGACACCACCCGGGATTAATGGCTACACCTTC.

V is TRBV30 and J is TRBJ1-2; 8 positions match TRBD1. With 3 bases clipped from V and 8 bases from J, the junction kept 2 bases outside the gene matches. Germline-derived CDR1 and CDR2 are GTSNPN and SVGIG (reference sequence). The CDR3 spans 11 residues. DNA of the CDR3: TGTGCCTGGAGGGACAGGGTCGGCTACACCTTC. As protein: CAWRDRVGYTF. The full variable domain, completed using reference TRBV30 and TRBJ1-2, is SQTIHQWPATLVQPVGSPLSLECTVEGTSNPNLYWYRQAAGRGLQLLFYSVGIGQISSEVPQNLSASRPQDRQFILSSKKLLLSDSGFYLCAWRDRVGYTFGSGTRLTVV.

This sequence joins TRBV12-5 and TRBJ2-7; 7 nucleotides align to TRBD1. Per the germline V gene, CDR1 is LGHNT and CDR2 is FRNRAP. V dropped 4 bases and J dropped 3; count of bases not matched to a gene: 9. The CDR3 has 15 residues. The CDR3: CASGSSRGPVYEQYF. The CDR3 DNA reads TGTGCTAGTGGTTCATCGAGGGGGCCTGTCTACGAGCAGTACTTC.

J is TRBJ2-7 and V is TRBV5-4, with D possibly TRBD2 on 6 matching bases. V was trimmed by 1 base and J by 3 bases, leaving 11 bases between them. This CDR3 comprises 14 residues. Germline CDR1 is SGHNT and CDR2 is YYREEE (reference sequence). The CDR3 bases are TGTGCCAGCAGCTTGCGCGGGGCCTACTACGAGCAGTACTTC. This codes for CASSLRGAYYEQYF.

CDR3 DNA sequence: TGTGCCTGGGGGACAGGGCCCAATCAGCCCCAGCATTTT. It encodes CAWGTGPNQPQHF. The rearrangement uses TRBV30 and TRBJ1-5; TRBD1 matches at 9 bases. The CDR3 is 13 residues long. The V gene end was trimmed by 5 bases and the J gene end by 3 bases; junction bases not matched to a gene: 2. Germline loops: CDR1 GTSNPN, CDR2 SVGIG (reference sequence).

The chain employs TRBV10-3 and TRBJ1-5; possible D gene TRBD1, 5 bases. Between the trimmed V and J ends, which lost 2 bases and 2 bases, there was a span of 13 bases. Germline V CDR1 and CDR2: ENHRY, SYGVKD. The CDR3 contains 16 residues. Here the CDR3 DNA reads TGTGCCATCAGTGAGGGGGGGGGAAGGGGCAATCAGCCCCAGCATTTT. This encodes CAISEGGGRGNQPQHF.

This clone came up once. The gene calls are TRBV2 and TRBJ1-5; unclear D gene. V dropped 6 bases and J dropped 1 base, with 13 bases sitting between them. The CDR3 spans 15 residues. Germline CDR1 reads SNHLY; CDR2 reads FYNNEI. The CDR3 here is CASRYTLDSNQPQHF. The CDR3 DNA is TGTGCCAGCAGATATACACTAGACAGCAATCAGCCCCAGCATTTT.

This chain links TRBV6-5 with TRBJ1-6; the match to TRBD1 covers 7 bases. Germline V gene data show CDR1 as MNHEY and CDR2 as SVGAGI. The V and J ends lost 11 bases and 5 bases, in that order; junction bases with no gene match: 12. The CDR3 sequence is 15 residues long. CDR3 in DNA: TGTGCCCTCACAAGGGGGCAGGGGGATAATTCACCCCTCCACTTT. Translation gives CALTRGQGDNSPLHF.

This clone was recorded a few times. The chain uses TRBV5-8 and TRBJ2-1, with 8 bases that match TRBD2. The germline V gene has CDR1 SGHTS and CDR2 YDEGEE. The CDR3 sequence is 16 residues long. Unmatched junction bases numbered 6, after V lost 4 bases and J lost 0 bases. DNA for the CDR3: TGTGCCAGCAGCCTCGCGGGGGGTAGCTCCTACAATGAGCAGTTCTTC. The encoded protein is CASSLAGGSSYNEQFF.

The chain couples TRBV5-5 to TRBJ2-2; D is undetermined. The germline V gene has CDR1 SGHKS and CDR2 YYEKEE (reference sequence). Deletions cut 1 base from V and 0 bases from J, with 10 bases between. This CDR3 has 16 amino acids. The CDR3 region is CASSLFTSANTGELFF. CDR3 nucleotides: TGTGCCAGCAGCTTGTTTACATCAGCGAACACCGGGGAGCTGTTTTTT.

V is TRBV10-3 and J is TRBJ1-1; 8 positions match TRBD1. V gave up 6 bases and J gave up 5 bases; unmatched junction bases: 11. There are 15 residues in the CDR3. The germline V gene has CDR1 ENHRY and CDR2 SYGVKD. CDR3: CAIRIGQGVETEAFF. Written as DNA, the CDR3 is TGTGCCATCAGGATAGGACAGGGCGTAGAGACTGAAGCTTTCTTT.

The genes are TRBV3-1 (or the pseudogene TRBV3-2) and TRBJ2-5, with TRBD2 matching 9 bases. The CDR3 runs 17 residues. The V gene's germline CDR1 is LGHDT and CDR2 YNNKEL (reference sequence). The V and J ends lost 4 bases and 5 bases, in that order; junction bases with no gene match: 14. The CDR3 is CASSRRGSGGPRETQYF. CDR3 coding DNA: TGTGCCAGCAGCCGCCGGGGTAGCGGGGGTCCACGGGAGACCCAGTACTTC.

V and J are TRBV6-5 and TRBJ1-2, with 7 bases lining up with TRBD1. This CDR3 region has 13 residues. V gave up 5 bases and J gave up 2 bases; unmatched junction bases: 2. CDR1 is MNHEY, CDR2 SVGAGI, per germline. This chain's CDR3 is CASSPGQNYGYTF. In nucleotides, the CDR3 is TGTGCCAGCAGTCCGGGACAGAACTATGGCTACACCTTC.

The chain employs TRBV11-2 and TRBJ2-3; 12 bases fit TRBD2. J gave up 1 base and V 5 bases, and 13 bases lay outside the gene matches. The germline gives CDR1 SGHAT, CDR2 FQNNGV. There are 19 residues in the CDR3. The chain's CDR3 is CASSPPPRLAGGRTDTQYF. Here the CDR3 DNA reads TGTGCCAGCAGCCCCCCCCCACGGCTAGCGGGGGGGCGCACAGATACGCAGTATTTT. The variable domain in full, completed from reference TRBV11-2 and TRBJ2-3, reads EAGVAQSPRYKIIEKRQSVAFWCNPISGHATLYWYQQILGQGPKLLIQFQNNGVVDDSQLPKDRFSAERLKGVDSTLKIQPAKLEDSAVYLCASSPPPRLAGGRTDTQYFGPGTRLTVL.

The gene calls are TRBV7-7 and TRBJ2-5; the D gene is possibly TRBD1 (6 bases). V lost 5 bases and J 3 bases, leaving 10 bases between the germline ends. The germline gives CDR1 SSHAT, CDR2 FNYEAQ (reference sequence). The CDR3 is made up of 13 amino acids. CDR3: CASSPGQKETQYF. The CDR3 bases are TGTGCCAGCAGCCCCGGACAGAAAGAGACCCAGTACTTC.